These T cell receptor beta chains were read from a single sample in a study of blood T cells in healthy people across ages. In TCRdb, the 5' RACE reads were re-called with MiXCR into one record per CDR3 protein. The sample lists approximately 800,000 distinct CDR3 sequences; roughly 25% were seen once. Another study also made use of these data, one on T cells of mothers and their children.

The sample was blood. The receptors originated from a boy younger than 18 in good health. Each CDR3 is given with its conserved first and last residue. The D gene is left open where the match is weak. Only part of the rows carry a size: once, few, many, or a class if the clone is expanded.

TRBV21-1	TRBJ2-1	NA	NA	CASSKGRGGAKYNEQFF	TGTGCCAGCAGCAAAGGCCGCGGGGGGGCAAAGTACAATGAGCAGTTCTTC
TRBV23-1	TRBJ2-7	TRBD2	NA	CASSQHLAGGVYYEQYF	TGCGCCAGCAGTCAGCATCTAGCGGGAGGAGTTTACTACGAGCAGTACTTC
TRBV28	TRBJ1-2	NA	few	CASSLRQDYNYGYTF	TGTGCCAGCAGTTTACGACAGGACTATAACTATGGCTACACCTTC
TRBV4-2	TRBJ2-7	TRBD2	many	CASSQETGLAEYEQYF	TGTGCCAGCAGCCAAGAGACGGGACTAGCGGAATACGAGCAGTACTTC
TRBV4-1	TRBJ2-1	TRBD2	NA	CASSGLAEMYNEQFF	TGCGCCAGCAGCGGACTAGCGGAGATGTACAATGAGCAGTTCTTC
TRBV2	TRBJ2-4	TRBD1	NA	CASSALLQGAGDIQYF	TGTGCCAGCAGTGCCTTACTTCAGGGGGCTGGGGACATTCAGTACTTC
TRBV11-2	TRBJ2-1	NA	few	CASHRGASGINEQFF	TGTGCCAGCCACAGGGGGGCTAGCGGGATCAATGAGCAGTTCTTC
TRBV3-1	TRBJ2-5	NA	NA	CASSQDGPLTTQYF	TGTGCCAGCAGCCAAGATGGCCCACTTACGACCCAGTACTTC
TRBV5-1	TRBJ1-1	NA	NA	CASSADGRLEAFF	TGCGCCAGCAGCGCGGATGGGCGCCTGGAAGCTTTCTTT
TRBV6-6	TRBJ2-3	NA	NA	CASSYWREADTQYF	TGTGCCAGCAGTTACTGGAGAGAGGCGGATACGCAGTATTTT
TRBV6-5	TRBJ2-5	NA	few	CASSFQGGGQGQETQYF	TGTGCCAGCAGTTTTCAAGGGGGGGGGCAAGGCCAAGAGACCCAGTACTTC
TRBV29-1	TRBJ2-1	NA	few	CSVERHLSYNEQFF	TGCAGCGTTGAAAGACACCTATCCTACAATGAGCAGTTCTTC
TRBV13	TRBJ2-3	TRBD2	NA	CASSPPLLAGGPDTQYF	TGTGCCAGCAGCCCACCTCTATTAGCGGGAGGGCCTGATACGCAGTATTTT
TRBV5-5	TRBJ2-5	TRBD1	many	CASSGGQGGETQYF	TGTGCCAGCAGCGGGGGACAGGGTGGGGAGACCCAGTACTTC
TRBV7-2	TRBJ1-1	NA	few	CASTPGTMNTEAFF	TGTGCCAGCACCCCCGGGACAATGAACACTGAAGCTTTCTTT
TRBV29-1	TRBJ2-1	NA	few	CSVEQGSYNEQFF	TGCAGCGTTGAACAGGGTTCCTACAATGAGCAGTTCTTC
TRBV29-1	TRBJ2-7	NA	few	CSVEGRGIYEQYF	TGCAGCGTTGAGGGCAGGGGAATCTACGAGCAGTACTTC
TRBV11-3	TRBJ2-5	TRBD1	NA	CASSSTGGLGTQYF	TGTGCCAGCAGCTCGACAGGGGGCTTGGGGACCCAGTACTTC
TRBV7-2	TRBJ2-5	TRBD2	NA	CASSYASGGETQYF	TGTGCCAGCAGCTACGCAAGCGGGGGAGAGACCCAGTACTTC
TRBV10-2	TRBJ2-1	NA	NA	CASSDQNSYNEQFF	TGCGCCAGCAGTGACCAGAACTCCTACAATGAGCAGTTCTTC
TRBV15	TRBJ2-5	NA	NA	CATQQGRDQETQYF	TGTGCCACCCAGCAGGGAAGAGACCAAGAGACCCAGTACTTC